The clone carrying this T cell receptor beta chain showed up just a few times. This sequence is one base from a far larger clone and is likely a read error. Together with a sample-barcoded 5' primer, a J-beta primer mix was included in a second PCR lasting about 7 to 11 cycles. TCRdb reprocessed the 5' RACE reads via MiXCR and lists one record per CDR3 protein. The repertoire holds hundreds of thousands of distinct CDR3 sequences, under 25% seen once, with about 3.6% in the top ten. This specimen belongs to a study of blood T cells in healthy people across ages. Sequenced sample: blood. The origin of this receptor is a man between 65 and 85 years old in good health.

CDR3 bases: TGTGCCAGCAGTCTGGGCGGCCAAGGGACCCAGTACTTC. Amino acid sequence: CASSLGGQGTQYF. The rearrangement joins TRBV27 to TRBJ2-7; no clear D gene. The J call may be faulty, since TRBJ2-5 better matches the DNA end. The CDR3 consists of 13 residues. The germline CDR1 and CDR2 sequences are MNHEY and SMNVEV (reference sequence).